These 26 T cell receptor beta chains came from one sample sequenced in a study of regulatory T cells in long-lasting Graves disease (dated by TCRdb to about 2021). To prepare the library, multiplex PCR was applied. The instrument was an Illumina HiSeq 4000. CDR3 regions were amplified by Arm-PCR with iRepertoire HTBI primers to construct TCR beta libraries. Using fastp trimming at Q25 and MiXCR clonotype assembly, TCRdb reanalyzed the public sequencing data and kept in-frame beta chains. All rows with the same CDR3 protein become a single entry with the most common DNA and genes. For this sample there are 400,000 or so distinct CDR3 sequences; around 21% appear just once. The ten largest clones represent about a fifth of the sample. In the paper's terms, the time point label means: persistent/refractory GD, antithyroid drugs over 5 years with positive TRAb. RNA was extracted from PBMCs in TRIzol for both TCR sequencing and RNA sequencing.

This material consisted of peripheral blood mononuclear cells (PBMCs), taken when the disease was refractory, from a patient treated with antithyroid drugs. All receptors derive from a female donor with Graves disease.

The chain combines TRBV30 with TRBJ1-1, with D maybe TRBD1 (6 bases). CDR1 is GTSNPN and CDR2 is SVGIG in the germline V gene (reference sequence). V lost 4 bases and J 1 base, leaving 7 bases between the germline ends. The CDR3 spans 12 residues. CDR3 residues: CAWIQGNTEAFF. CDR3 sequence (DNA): TGTGCCTGGATACAGGGGAACACTGAAGCTTTCTTT.

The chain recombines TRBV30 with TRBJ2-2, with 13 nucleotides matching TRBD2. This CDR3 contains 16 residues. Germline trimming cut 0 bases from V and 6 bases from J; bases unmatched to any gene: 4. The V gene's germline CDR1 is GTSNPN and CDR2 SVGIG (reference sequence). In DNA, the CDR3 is TGTGCCTGGAGTGTTACTAGCGGGAGGGCCGCCGGGGAGCTGTTTTTT. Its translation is CAWSVTSGRAAGELFF.

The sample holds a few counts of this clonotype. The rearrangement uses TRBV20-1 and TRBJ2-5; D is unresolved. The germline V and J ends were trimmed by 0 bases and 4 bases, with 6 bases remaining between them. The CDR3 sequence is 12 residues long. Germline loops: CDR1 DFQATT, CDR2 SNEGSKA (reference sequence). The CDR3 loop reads CSARDQTETQYF. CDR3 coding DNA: TGCAGTGCTAGAGATCAGACAGAGACCCAGTACTTC.

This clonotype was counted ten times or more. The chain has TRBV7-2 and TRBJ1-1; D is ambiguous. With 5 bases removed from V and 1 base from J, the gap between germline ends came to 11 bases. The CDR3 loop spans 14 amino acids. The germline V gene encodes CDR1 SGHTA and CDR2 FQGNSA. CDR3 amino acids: CASSPVAQNTEAFF. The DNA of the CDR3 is TGTGCCAGCAGCCCAGTGGCACAGAACACTGAAGCTTTCTTT. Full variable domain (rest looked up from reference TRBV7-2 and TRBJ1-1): GAGVSQSPSNKVTEKGKDVELRCDPISGHTALYWYRQSLGQGLEFLIYFQGNSAPDKSGLPSDRFSAERTGGSVSTLTIQRTQQEDSAVYLCASSPVAQNTEAFFGQGTRLTVV.

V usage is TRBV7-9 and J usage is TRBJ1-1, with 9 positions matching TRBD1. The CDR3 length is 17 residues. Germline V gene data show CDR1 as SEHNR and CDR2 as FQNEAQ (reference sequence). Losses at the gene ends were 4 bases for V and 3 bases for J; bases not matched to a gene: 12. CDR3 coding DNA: TGTGCCAGCAGCTCAGATTTACAGGGGGCCAGGGACACTGAAGCTTTCTTT. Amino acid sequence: CASSSDLQGARDTEAFF.

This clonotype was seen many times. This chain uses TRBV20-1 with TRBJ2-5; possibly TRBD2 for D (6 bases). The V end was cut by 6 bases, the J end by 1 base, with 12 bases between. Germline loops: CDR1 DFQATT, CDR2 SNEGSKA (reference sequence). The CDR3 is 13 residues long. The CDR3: CSAHPGGQETQYF. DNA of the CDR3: TGCAGTGCCCACCCCGGGGGCCAAGAGACCCAGTACTTC.

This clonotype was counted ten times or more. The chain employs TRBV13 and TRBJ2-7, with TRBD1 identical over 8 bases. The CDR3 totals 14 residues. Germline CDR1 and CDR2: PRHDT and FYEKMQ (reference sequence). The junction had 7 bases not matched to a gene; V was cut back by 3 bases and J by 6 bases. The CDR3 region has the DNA TGTGCCAGCAGCTTTCTCATGACAGGGGCCGAGCAGTACTTC. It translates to CASSFLMTGAEQYF.

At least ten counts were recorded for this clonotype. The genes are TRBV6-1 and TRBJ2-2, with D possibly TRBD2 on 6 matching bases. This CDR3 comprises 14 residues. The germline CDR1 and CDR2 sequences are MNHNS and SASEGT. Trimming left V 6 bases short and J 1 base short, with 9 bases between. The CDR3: CASRGLLNTGELFF. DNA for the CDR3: TGTGCCAGCAGGGGACTGTTGAACACCGGGGAGCTGTTTTTT.

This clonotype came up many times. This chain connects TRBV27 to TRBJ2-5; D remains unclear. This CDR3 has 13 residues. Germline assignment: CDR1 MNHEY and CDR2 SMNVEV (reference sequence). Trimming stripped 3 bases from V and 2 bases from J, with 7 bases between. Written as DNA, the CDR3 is TGTGCCAGCAGTTTGAATATGCAAGAGACCCAGTACTTC. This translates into CASSLNMQETQYF.

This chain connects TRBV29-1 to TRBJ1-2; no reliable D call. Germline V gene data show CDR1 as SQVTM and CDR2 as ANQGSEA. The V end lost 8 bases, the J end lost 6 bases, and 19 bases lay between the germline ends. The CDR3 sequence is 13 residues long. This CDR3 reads CSTLDPGRNGYTF. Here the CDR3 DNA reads TGCAGCACGCTGGACCCCGGGAGGAATGGCTACACCTTC.

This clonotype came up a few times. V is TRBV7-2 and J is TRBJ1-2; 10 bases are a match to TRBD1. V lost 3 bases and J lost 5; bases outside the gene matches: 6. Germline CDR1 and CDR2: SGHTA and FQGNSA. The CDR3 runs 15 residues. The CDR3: CASSFTGQGQYGYTF. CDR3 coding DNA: TGTGCCAGCAGCTTCACGGGACAGGGGCAATATGGCTACACCTTC.

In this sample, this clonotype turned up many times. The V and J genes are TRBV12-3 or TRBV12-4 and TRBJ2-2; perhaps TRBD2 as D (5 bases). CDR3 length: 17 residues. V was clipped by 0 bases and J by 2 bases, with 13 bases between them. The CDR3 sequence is CASSLALAMQNTGELFF. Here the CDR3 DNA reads TGTGCCAGCAGTTTAGCGCTAGCCATGCAAAACACCGGGGAGCTGTTTTTT.

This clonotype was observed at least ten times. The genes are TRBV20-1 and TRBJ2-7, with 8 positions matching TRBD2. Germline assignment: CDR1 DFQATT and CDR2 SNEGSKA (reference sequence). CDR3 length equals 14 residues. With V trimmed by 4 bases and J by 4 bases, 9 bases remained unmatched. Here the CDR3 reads CSANSGSISYEQYF. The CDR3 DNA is TGCAGTGCTAACAGCGGGAGTATAAGTTACGAGCAGTACTTC.

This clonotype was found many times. CDR3 protein: CASSMDRGISEAFF. The DNA for the CDR3 is TGTGCCAGCAGTATGGACAGGGGTATTTCTGAAGCTTTCTTT. V and J are TRBV27 and TRBJ1-1, with 9 bases that match TRBD1. J lost 6 bases, V lost 5 bases, and 7 bases had no gene match. Germline CDR1 and CDR2: MNHEY and SMNVEV (reference sequence). This CDR3 spans 14 amino acids.

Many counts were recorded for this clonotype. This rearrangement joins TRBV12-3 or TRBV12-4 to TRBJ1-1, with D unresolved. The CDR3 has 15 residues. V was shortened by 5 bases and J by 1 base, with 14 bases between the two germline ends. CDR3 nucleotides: TGTGCCAGCAGTGAACAACCGGTGACGAACACTGAAGCTTTCTTT. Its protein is CASSEQPVTNTEAFF.

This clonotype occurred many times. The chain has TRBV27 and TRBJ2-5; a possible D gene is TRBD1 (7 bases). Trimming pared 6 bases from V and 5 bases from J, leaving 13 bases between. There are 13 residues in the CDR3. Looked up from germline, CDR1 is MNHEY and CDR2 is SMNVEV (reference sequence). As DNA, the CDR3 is TGTGCCAGCAGCAGGGGGGTAAGGGAGACCCAGTACTTC. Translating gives CASSRGVRETQYF.

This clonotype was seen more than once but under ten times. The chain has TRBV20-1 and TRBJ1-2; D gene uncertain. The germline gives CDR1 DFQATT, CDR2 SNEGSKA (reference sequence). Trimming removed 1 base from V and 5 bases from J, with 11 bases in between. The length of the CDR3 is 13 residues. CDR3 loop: CSARGGFGYGYTF. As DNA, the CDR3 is TGCAGTGCTAGAGGGGGTTTCGGGTATGGCTACACCTTC.

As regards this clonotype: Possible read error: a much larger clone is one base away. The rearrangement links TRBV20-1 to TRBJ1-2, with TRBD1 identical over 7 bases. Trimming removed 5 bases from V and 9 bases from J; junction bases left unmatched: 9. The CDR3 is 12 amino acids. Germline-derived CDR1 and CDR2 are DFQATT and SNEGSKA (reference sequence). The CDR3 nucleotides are TGCAGTGCTTTACAGGGGTGGTATAGCTACACCTTC. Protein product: CSALQGWYSYTF.

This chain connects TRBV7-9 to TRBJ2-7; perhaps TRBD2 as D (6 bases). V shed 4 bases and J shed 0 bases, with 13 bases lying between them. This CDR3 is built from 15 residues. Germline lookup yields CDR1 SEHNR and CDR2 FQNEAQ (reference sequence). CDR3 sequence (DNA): TGTGCCAGCAGCTGGGGGACTGGGACCTCCTACGAGCAGTACTTC. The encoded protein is CASSWGTGTSYEQYF.

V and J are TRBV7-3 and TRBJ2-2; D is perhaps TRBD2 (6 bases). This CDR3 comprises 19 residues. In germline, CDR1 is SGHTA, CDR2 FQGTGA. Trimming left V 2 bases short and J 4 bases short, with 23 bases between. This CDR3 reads CASSLGGALGGRSTGELFF. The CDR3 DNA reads TGTGCCAGCAGCTTAGGAGGGGCGCTCGGAGGCCGCTCCACCGGGGAGCTGTTTTTT.

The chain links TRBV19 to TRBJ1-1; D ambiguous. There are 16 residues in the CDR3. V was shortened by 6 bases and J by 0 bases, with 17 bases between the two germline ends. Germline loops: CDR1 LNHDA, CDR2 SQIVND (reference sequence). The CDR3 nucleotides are TGTGCCAGTAGGGGTTCAGGACCCCTTATGAACACTGAAGCTTTCTTT. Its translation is CASRGSGPLMNTEAFF.

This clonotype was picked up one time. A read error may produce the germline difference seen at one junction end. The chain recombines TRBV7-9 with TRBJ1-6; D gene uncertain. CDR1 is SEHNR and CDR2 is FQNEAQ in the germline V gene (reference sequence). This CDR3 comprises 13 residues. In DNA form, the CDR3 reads TGCGCCAGCAGCCAAACAGTTTCGTCACCCCTCCACTTT. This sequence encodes CASSQTVSSPLHF.

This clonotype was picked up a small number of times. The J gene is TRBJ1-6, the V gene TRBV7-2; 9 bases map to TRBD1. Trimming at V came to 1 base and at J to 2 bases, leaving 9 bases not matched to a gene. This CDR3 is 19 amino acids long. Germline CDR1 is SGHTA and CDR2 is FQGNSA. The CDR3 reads CASSLDGTGWKAYNSPLHF. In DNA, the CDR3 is TGTGCCAGCAGCTTAGATGGGACAGGGTGGAAGGCCTATAATTCACCCCTCCACTTT.

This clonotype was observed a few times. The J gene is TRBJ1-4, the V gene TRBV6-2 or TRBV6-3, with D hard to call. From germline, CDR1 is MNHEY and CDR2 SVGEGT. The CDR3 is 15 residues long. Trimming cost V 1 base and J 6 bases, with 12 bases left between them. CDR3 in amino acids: CASSYFGRTDEKLFF. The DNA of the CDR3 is TGTGCCAGCAGTTACTTTGGGCGGACGGATGAAAAACTGTTTTTT.

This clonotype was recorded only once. The CDR3 region is CSVDRAVSDTQYF. DNA for the CDR3: TGCAGCGTAGACAGGGCGGTGTCGGATACGCAGTATTTT. This sequence joins TRBV29-1 and TRBJ2-3; 7 bases fit TRBD1. Looked up from germline, CDR1 is SQVTM and CDR2 is ANQGSEA. V lost 6 bases, J lost 6 bases, and 9 bases stayed unmatched. This CDR3 contains 13 residues.

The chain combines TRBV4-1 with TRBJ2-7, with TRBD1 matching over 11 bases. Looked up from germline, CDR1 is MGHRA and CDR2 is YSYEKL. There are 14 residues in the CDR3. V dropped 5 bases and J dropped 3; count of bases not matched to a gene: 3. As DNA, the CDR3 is TGCGCCAGCAGCGCGGACAGGGGGCACTACGAGCAGTACTTC. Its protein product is CASSADRGHYEQYF.